The clone carrying this T cell receptor beta chain was counted ten times or more. Unmatched junction bases numbered 12, after V lost 9 bases and J lost 5 bases. Germline V gene data show CDR1 as KGHDR and CDR2 as SFDVKD. This CDR3 has 17 amino acids. The data derive from a study of identical twins. Each CDR3 protein is one row after TCRdb ran MiXCR on the 5' RACE reads. Seen here are fewer than 650,000 distinct CDR3 sequences, more than 9% observed once, and the top ten hold around 3%. This same sample was also part of a study on yellow fever vaccine responses in identical twins.

This chain uses TRBV24-1 with TRBJ2-1, with 13 bases identical to TRBD2. The sample consisted of PBMCs. The receptor was isolated from a young woman in good health. The CDR3 DNA reads as TGTGCCACCCAAGGGACTAGCGGGATTTTTGGGAACAATGAGCAGTTCTTC. As protein: CATQGTSGIFGNNEQFF.